This section outlines one TCR beta chain sequence together with its context. The antigen remains unidentified. The data were taken from a study of graft-versus-host responses after intestinal transplantation. Findings and caveats of the study: Early declines in HvG clones that occurred post-transplant were associated with peak circulating GvH clone levels.

TCRdb's table, derived via immunoSEQ multiplex PCR, lists solely in-frame clones and lacks some. This table holds some 76,000 clones, 87% found once. The CDR3 sequence is 13 residues long. V was shortened by 5 bases and J by 3 bases, with 8 bases between the two germline ends. From germline, CDR1 is SGHTA and CDR2 FQGNSA. The sequences come from unstimulated CD8+ T cells sorted from spleen or lymph node cells, collected before transplant. The chain joins TRBV7-2 to TRBJ1-5; D gene ambiguous. The sequence derives from a human donor who was the organ donor for an intestinal transplant. For the CDR3, the DNA is TGTGCCAGCAGCAACAGCTACAATCAGCCCCAGCATTTT. Translated, it gives CASSNSYNQPQHF.